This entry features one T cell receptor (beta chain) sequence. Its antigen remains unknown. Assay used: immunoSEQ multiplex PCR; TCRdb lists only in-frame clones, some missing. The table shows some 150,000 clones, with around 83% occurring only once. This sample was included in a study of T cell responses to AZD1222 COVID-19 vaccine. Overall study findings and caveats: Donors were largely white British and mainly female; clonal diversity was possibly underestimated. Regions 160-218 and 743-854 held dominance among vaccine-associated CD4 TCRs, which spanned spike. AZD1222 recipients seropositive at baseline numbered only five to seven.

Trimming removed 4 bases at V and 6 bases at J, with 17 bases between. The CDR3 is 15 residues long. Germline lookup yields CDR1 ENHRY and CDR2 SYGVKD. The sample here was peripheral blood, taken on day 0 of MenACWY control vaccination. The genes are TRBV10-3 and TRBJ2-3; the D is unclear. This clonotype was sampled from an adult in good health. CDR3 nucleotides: TGTGCCATCAGTGGGGATTCTTTAAGTCGGGATACGCAGTATTTT. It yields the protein CAISGDSLSRDTQYF.